The clone carrying this T cell receptor (beta chain) was seen at least ten times. Its matching antigen is unknown. The data were obtained in a study of early T cells in non-severe SARS-CoV-2 infection. Study summary: RNA in bulk from unsorted whole blood was sequenced, and chains were unpaired.

Findings of the study overall: Anti-spike CD8 responses were favored in VDJdb matching, and private and CD4 specificities were missed.

Per the germline V gene, CDR1 is DFQATT and CDR2 is SNEGSKA (reference sequence). The trim removed 3 bases at V and 1 base at J, leaving 1 base unmatched. This CDR3 region has 13 residues. Individual cDNA molecules were tagged with unique molecular identifiers. TCRdb reanalysed the 5' RACE reads using MiXCR and keeps one entry per CDR3 protein. Altogether about 80,000 distinct CDR3 sequences are present, around 13% being singletons, with the ten largest covering about 1%. Input material: whole blood. The rearrangement links TRBV20-1 to TRBJ2-7, with TRBD2 identical over 9 bases. This TCR was sampled from an adult who was a healthcare worker with PCR-confirmed SARS-CoV-2 infection or an uninfected control (not recorded which). The CDR3: CSASSGGSYEQYF. The CDR3 DNA sequence: TGCAGTGCTAGTAGCGGGGGTTCCTACGAGCAGTACTTC.